This is a list of T cell receptor beta chains from one sample in a study of blood T cell repertoires in COVID-19. Method: immunoSEQ multiplex PCR; TCRdb's copy keeps in-frame clones and lacks some. The sample includes over 30,000 clones, more than 65% seen only once; the top ten take about 29%. Sequenced sample: peripheral blood. The receptors stem from an elderly man with active or convalescent COVID-19. CDR3s include the opening cysteine and the closing phenylalanine or tryptophan. The D gene is left open where the match is weak. Expanded clones are given a class, and other clones once, few, many or no size at all.

>TRBJ1-5|TRBV7-8|-|-
CASSLRGGDRNQPQHF
TGTGCCAGCAGCTTGAGAGGAGGGGATCGCAATCAGCCCCAGCATTTT
>TRBJ2-5|TRBV7-9|-|-
CASSLVGRVETQYF
TGTGCCAGCAGCTTAGTAGGGAGAGTGGAGACCCAGTACTTC
>TRBJ1-1|TRBV6-6|-|-
CASSYSTYMNTEAFF
TGTGCCAGCAGTTACTCGACATACATGAACACTGAAGCTTTCTTT
>TRBJ2-2|TRBV3-1/TRBV3-2|-|-
CASSRNVQVLRELFF
TGTGCCAGCAGCCGTAACGTTCAGGTGTTGAGGGAGCTGTTTTTT
>TRBJ1-4|TRBV18|-|-
CASSTTEKLFF
TGTGCCAGCTCAACGACAGAAAAACTGTTTTTT
>TRBJ2-7|TRBV11-2|-|TRBD2
CASSNRGRGYEQYF
TGTGCCAGCAGCAATCGAGGGCGGGGGTACGAGCAGTACTTC
>TRBJ2-1|TRBV3-1/TRBV3-2|-|TRBD2
CASSQVALAGGDNEQFF
TGTGCCAGCAGCCAAGTCGCCCTAGCGGGAGGAGACAATGAGCAGTTCTTC
>TRBJ2-1|TRBV11-3|-|-
CASSLDHREYNEQFF
TGTGCCAGCAGCTTAGATCATCGGGAATACAATGAGCAGTTCTTC
>TRBJ1-2|TRBV7-2|-|TRBD1
CASSLGSGGYGYTF
TGTGCCAGCAGCTTAGGGTCAGGGGGTTATGGCTACACCTTC
>TRBJ2-3|TRBV6-5|-|-
CASSTQLASDTQYF
TGTGCCAGCAGTACTCAACTAGCATCAGATACGCAGTATTTT
>TRBJ2-1|TRBV2|few|TRBD1
CATPQDSTGGNEQFF
TGTGCCACCCCTCAGGATAGCACAGGGGGCAATGAGCAGTTCTTC
>TRBJ2-3|TRBV2|-|-
CASATGVGDTQYF
TGTGCCAGCGCAACGGGAGTTGGAGATACGCAGTATTTT
>TRBJ1-1|TRBV5-6|few|-
CASSPRRHSNTEAFF
TGTGCCAGCAGCCCCAGGAGGCATTCGAACACTGAAGCTTTCTTT
>TRBJ1-5|TRBV2|-|-
CASTGDGNQPQHF
TGTGCCAGCACAGGGGATGGCAATCAGCCCCAGCATTTT
>TRBJ1-2|TRBV4-3|-|-
CASSQDEEPYGYTF
TGCGCCAGCAGCCAAGACGAGGAGCCCTATGGCTACACCTTC
>TRBJ2-7|TRBV5-1|-|TRBD2
CASSSSGGRGTQYF
TGCGCCAGCAGCTCCAGCGGGGGGAGGGGGACACAGTACTTC
>TRBJ2-3|TRBV6-5|-|TRBD2
CASSSGGARDTQYF
TGTGCCAGCAGCAGCGGGGGGGCGAGAGATACGCAGTATTTT
>TRBJ1-2|TRBV7-9|-|-
CASSFTGTNGYTF
TGTGCCAGCAGCTTCACAGGAACCAATGGCTACACCTTC